These 32 T cell receptor beta chains were sequenced from one sample in a study of vaccination effects on CD4 cells after COVID-19. The method was immunoSEQ multiplex PCR; TCRdb's version includes in-frame clones alone and lacks a portion of them. The profile shows roughly 71,000 clones, over 70% of them singletons. Pools of viral peptides were used by the ViraFEST assay to expand antigen-specific CD4+ T cells ahead of sequencing. Researchers isolated CD4+ T cells once approximately eleven days of culture had elapsed. BNT162b2 vaccine or mRNA-1273 vaccine was given to participants in two doses. These receptors' antigens are unknown. This specimen consisted of CD4+ T cells from PBMCs cultured with HCoV-229E spike peptides, obtained after COVID-19 vaccination. The receptors were gathered from a human donor who received a COVID-19 vaccine.

This sequence joins TRBV6-5 and TRBJ1-3; weak D call: TRBD1 (5 bases). From germline, CDR1 is MNHEY and CDR2 SVGAGI. The CDR3 length is 16 residues. Deletions cut 2 bases from V and 10 bases from J, with 21 bases between. The DNA for the CDR3 is TGTGCCAGCAGTTACCCCCTTGCAGCGGGGGTTACAACCATATATTTT. Its protein product is CASSYPLAAGVTTIYF.

This clone was observed once. The chain carries TRBV28 and TRBJ1-2; tentatively, D is TRBD1 (5 bases). Germline V gene lookup returns CDR1 MDHEN and CDR2 SYDVKM. This CDR3 is 14 amino acids long. The germline V and J ends were trimmed by 7 bases and 7 bases, with 19 bases remaining between them. The CDR3 region is CASNVGDAAGGYTF. Written as DNA, the CDR3 is TGTGCCAGCAACGTCGGGGACGCTGCTGGTGGCTACACCTTC.

The V gene is TRBV18, the J gene TRBJ1-5; D may be TRBD1 (5 bases). Trimming pared 4 bases from V and 5 bases from J, leaving 18 bases between. CDR1 is KGHSH and CDR2 is LQKENI in the germline V gene. The length of the CDR3 is 16 residues. CDR3 residues: CASSLAPLQGHQPQHF. The CDR3 DNA reads TGTGCCAGCTCACTCGCACCGCTCCAGGGTCATCAGCCCCAGCATTTT.

This clone was detected only a few times. This rearrangement joins TRBV2 to TRBJ1-5; D not resolved. Trimming shortened V by 6 bases and J by 1 base, and 7 bases separated the two germline ends. The CDR3 is 13 amino acids. Germline V gives CDR1 SNHLY, CDR2 FYNNEI. The CDR3 DNA is TGTGCCAGCAGGGGATGGAGCAATCAGCCCCAGCATTTT. Translating gives CASRGWSNQPQHF.

J is TRBJ1-2 and V is TRBV5-5, with D perhaps TRBD1 (5 bases). CDR3 length equals 16 residues. Trimming took off 3 bases at V and 4 bases at J, with 19 bases between the two ends. From germline, CDR1 is SGHKS and CDR2 YYEKEE (reference sequence). DNA for the CDR3: TGTGCCAGCAGCTCGGGCCCCCGGGACGGGGTCTATGGCTACACCTTC. It specifies CASSSGPRDGVYGYTF.

The rearrangement uses TRBV19 and TRBJ1-4, with D possibly being TRBD1 (6 bases). This CDR3 region has 14 residues. V lost 5 bases, J lost 12 bases, and 19 bases lay in between. Germline values: CDR1 LNHDA, CDR2 SQIVND (reference sequence). The CDR3 region has the DNA TGTGCCAGTAGTTCCAGGACAGCTATGAAAGAACTGTTTTTT. As protein: CASSSRTAMKELFF. Full variable domain (rest looked up from reference TRBV19 and TRBJ1-4): DGGITQSPKYLFRKEGQNVTLSCEQNLNHDAMYWYRQDPGQGLRLIYYSQIVNDFQKGDIAEGYSVSREKKESFPLTVTSAQKNPTAFYLCASSSRTAMKELFFGSGTQLSVL.

The chain has TRBV6-1 and TRBJ2-4; tentative D call: TRBD1 (5 bases). V was pared by 3 bases and J by 8 bases, with 11 bases between. Germline V gene data show CDR1 as MNHNS and CDR2 as SASEGT. The length of the CDR3 is 13 residues. This CDR3 is CASSEEQGDIQYF. As DNA, the CDR3 is TGTGCCAGCAGTGAGGAGCAAGGGGACATTCAGTACTTC.

This clone appeared once. This sequence joins TRBV7-9 and TRBJ2-1; D is unclear. Trimming cost V 1 base and J 6 bases, with 1 base left between them. The CDR3 has 11 residues. Per the germline V gene, CDR1 is SEHNR and CDR2 is FQNEAQ (reference sequence). This CDR3 reads CASSLGNEQFF. The CDR3 DNA follows: TGTGCCAGCAGCTTAGGCAATGAGCAGTTCTTC.

This clone turned up a few times. CDR3: CASSLLPQNTEAFF. DNA of the CDR3: TGTGCCAGCAGCTTATTACCGCAGAACACTGAAGCTTTCTTT. The V call is TRBV7-3, the J call TRBJ1-1; D is unclear. Deletions cut 2 bases from V and 1 base from J, with 8 bases between. There are 14 residues in the CDR3. Germline V CDR1 and CDR2: SGHTA, FQGTGA.

The J gene is TRBJ1-6, the V gene TRBV2; no firm D call. Germline CDR1 is SNHLY and CDR2 is FYNNEI. The CDR3 is 15 residues long. V lost 5 bases, J lost 6 bases, and 14 bases lay in between. The CDR3 is CASSIISGLNSPLHF. In DNA form, the CDR3 reads TGTGCCAGCAGTATTATCTCGGGCCTTAATTCACCCCTCCACTTT.

This rearrangement joins TRBV4-3 to TRBJ2-5; the match to TRBD1 covers 12 bases. Losses at the gene ends were 6 bases for V and 5 bases for J; bases not matched to a gene: 22. The CDR3 length is 20 residues. The germline V gene has CDR1 LGHNA and CDR2 YSLEER. The CDR3 loop is CASSIGGTGGARSSRETQYF. CDR3 sequence (DNA): TGCGCCAGCAGTATAGGAGGGACAGGGGGCGCAAGGTCTTCCCGGGAGACCCAGTACTTC.

The chain employs TRBV11-3 and TRBJ1-2, with a possible D match to TRBD1 (6 bases). CDR1 and CDR2 from the germline V gene are SGHNT and YENEEA. Deletions cut 5 bases from V and 8 bases from J, with 15 bases between. The CDR3 loop spans 13 amino acids. In nucleotides, the CDR3 is TGTGCCAGCAGCCAAACAGGGACGGAAGGCTACACCTTC. Residues: CASSQTGTEGYTF. The variable domain in full, completed from reference TRBV11-3 and TRBJ1-2, reads EAGVVQSPRYKIIEKKQPVAFWCNPISGHNTLYWYLQNLGQGPELLIRYENEEAVDDSQLPKDRFSAERLKGVDSTLKIQPAELGDSAVYLCASSQTGTEGYTFGSGTRLTVV.

This rearrangement joins TRBV18 to TRBJ2-1, with 12 bases fitting TRBD2. This CDR3 has 16 residues. CDR1 and CDR2 (germline): KGHSH, LQKENI. The J segment lost 8 bases and the V segment lost 4 bases, leaving 9 bases of the junction unmatched. The CDR3 DNA reads TGTGCCAGCTCACTCCTAGCGGGGGGGCTGTTAGATGAGCAGTTCTTC. It specifies CASSLLAGGLLDEQFF.

This chain uses TRBV6-5 with TRBJ2-3; 8 bases match TRBD2. V shed 3 bases and J 6 bases; nucleotides not matched to a gene: 8. The germline V gene has CDR1 MNHEY and CDR2 SVGAGI. The CDR3 spans 15 residues. This CDR3 reads CASSYRGRQGDTQYF. Written as DNA, the CDR3 is TGTGCCAGCAGTTATCGCGGGAGGCAAGGGGATACGCAGTATTTT.

The chain employs TRBV21-1 and TRBJ1-6. TRBV21-1 is given as a pseudogene. The CDR3 totals 16 residues. CDR3 amino acids: CASSKDRQRYNSPLHF. The CDR3 DNA is TGTGCCAGCAGCAAAGATCGGCAGAGGTATAATTCACCCCTCCACTTT.

The gene calls are TRBV6-6 and TRBJ1-3, with TRBD1 matching over 10 bases. Looked up from germline, CDR1 is MNHNY and CDR2 is SVGAGI (reference sequence). The CDR3 is made up of 14 amino acids. V was pared by 6 bases and J by 8 bases, with 7 bases of the junction left unmatched. The CDR3 coding sequence is TGTGCCAGCAGGCATTCCGGGACAGGGGACACCATATATTTT. Translating gives CASRHSGTGDTIYF.

The rearrangement links TRBV5-6 to TRBJ1-1, with D unresolved. The length of the CDR3 is 12 residues. The V gene's germline CDR1 is SGHDT and CDR2 YYEEEE. Between the trimmed V and J ends, which lost 2 bases and 1 base, there was a span of 3 bases. CDR3 protein: CASSLRNTEAFF. The DNA for the CDR3 is TGTGCCAGCAGCTTAAGGAACACTGAAGCTTTCTTT. Combining the CDR3 with reference TRBV5-6 and TRBJ1-1 gives the whole variable domain DAGVTQSPTHLIKTRGQQVTLRCSPKSGHDTVSWYQQALGQGPQFIFQYYEEEERQRGNFPDRFSGHQFPNYSSELNVNALLLGDSALYLCASSLRNTEAFFGQGTRLTVV.

The chain joins TRBV7-2 to TRBJ1-5, with no clear D. This CDR3 comprises 13 residues. V was clipped by 6 bases and J by 9 bases, with 15 bases between them. CDR1 is SGHTA, CDR2 FQGNSA, per germline. This CDR3 reads CASSPTYRTPQHF. The CDR3 bases are TGTGCCAGCAGTCCGACCTACCGAACGCCCCAGCATTTT.

This chain uses TRBV6-4 with TRBJ1-2; the D is unclear. The germline gives CDR1 MRHNA, CDR2 SNTAGT. The CDR3 covers 12 residues. The germline V and J ends were trimmed by 5 bases and 5 bases, with 9 bases remaining between them. Here the CDR3 reads CASSRTEYGYTF. The CDR3 DNA sequence: TGTGCCAGCAGTAGGACGGAGTATGGCTACACCTTC.

For the CDR3, the DNA is TGTGCCAGCCCGAGGGCCCCGGGACTAGCGGACGAGTTTGCAGATACGCAGTATTTT. This codes for CASPRAPGLADEFADTQYF. This sequence joins TRBV5-8 and TRBJ2-3, with 11 bases matching TRBD2. Germline V gene sequence: CDR1 SGHTS, CDR2 YDEGEE. The J segment lost 4 bases and the V segment lost 7 bases, leaving 20 bases of the junction unmatched. This CDR3 contains 19 residues.

The CDR3 DNA follows: TGTGCCAGCAGTTACTCCCGCCCGAACACCGGGGAGCTGTTTTTT. It is translated as CASSYSRPNTGELFF. The chain carries TRBV6-5 and TRBJ2-2; unclear D gene. Per the germline V gene, CDR1 is MNHEY and CDR2 is SVGAGI. V lost 0 bases and J 0 bases, leaving 5 bases between the germline ends. This CDR3 is built from 15 residues.

The V gene is TRBV7-2, the J gene TRBJ2-4; a weak D match, TRBD2 (5 bases). Germline V CDR1 and CDR2: SGHTA, FQGNSA. This CDR3 has 15 residues. The V and J ends lost 2 bases and 6 bases respectively, with 14 bases between them. Written as DNA, the CDR3 is TGTGCCAGCAGCTTACAGAAATCCAGCGGAAACATTCAGTACTTC. It translates to CASSLQKSSGNIQYF. The entire variable domain, with the rest obtained from reference TRBV7-2 and TRBJ2-4, is as follows: GAGVSQSPSNKVTEKGKDVELRCDPISGHTALYWYRQSLGQGLEFLIYFQGNSAPDKSGLPSDRFSAERTGGSVSTLTIQRTQQEDSAVYLCASSLQKSSGNIQYFGAGTRLSVL.

The chain combines TRBV2 with TRBJ1-2; D not certain. The CDR3 totals 15 residues. Per the germline V gene, CDR1 is SNHLY and CDR2 is FYNNEI. V shed 1 base and J shed 4 bases, with 13 bases lying between them. Written as DNA, the CDR3 is TGTGCCAGCAGTGAAGAAGGGCGGGGTGGCTATGGCTACACCTTC. Protein sequence: CASSEEGRGGYGYTF. Complete variable domain (other parts from reference TRBV2 and TRBJ1-2): EPEVTQTPSHQVTQMGQEVILRCVPISNHLYFYWYRQILGQKVEFLVSFYNNEISEKSEIFDDQFSVERPDGSNFTLKIRSTKLEDSAMYFCASSEEGRGGYGYTFGSGTRLTVV.

This clone was detected a few times. The DNA for the CDR3 is TGTGCCAGCAGCTCTCCGGGACTAGGAGGAGATACGCAGTATTTT. It is translated as CASSSPGLGGDTQYF. This rearrangement joins TRBV11-2 to TRBJ2-3; 8 bases align to TRBD2. There are 15 residues in the CDR3. Germline V gene sequence: CDR1 SGHAT, CDR2 FQNNGV. Unmatched junction bases numbered 8, after V lost 4 bases and J lost 5 bases.

The chain has TRBV18 and TRBJ2-3; 8 positions match TRBD2. CDR3 length: 15 residues. V shed 3 bases and J 3 bases; nucleotides not matched to a gene: 5. Per the germline V gene, CDR1 is KGHSH and CDR2 is LQKENI. The CDR3 loop is CASSPSGGGTDTQYF. Written as DNA, the CDR3 is TGTGCCAGCTCACCTTCTGGCGGGGGGACAGATACGCAGTATTTT.

CDR3 in amino acids: CASSRFPEAFF. CDR3 coding DNA: TGTGCCAGCAGCAGGTTCCCTGAAGCTTTCTTT. This chain uses TRBV6-2 or TRBV6-3 with TRBJ1-1; no clear D. The germline V gene encodes CDR1 MNHEY and CDR2 SVGEGT. This CDR3 comprises 11 residues. V was shortened by 6 bases and J by 6 bases, with 8 bases between the two germline ends.

A few counts support this clone. This chain joins TRBV5-4 and TRBJ1-5, with D possibly matching TRBD1 (6 bases). Trimming stripped 4 bases from V and 6 bases from J, with 14 bases between. CDR3 length: 14 residues. CDR1 SGHNT and CDR2 YYREEE come from the germline V gene (reference sequence). CDR3 region: CASSLQGGGQPQHF. CDR3 coding DNA: TGTGCCAGCAGCCTACAGGGTGGGGGTCAGCCCCAGCATTTT.

This chain joins TRBV5-4 and TRBJ1-4; 10 positions agree with TRBD1. J gave up 8 bases and V 4 bases, and 8 bases lay outside the gene matches. CDR3 size: 15 residues. Germline CDR1 reads SGHNT; CDR2 reads YYREEE (reference sequence). CDR3 DNA: TGTGCCAGCAGCCCGGGGACAGGGGCAGGAGAAAAACTGTTTTTT. Its translation is CASSPGTGAGEKLFF.

This chain uses TRBV6-5 with TRBJ2-3; D not certain. The CDR3 is made up of 14 amino acids. The germline V gene encodes CDR1 MNHEY and CDR2 SVGAGI. The ends were cut back, 7 bases at V and 6 bases at J, with 17 bases in the middle. CDR3: CASIPGPQTDTQYF. CDR3 DNA: TGTGCCAGCATTCCCGGCCCCCAGACGGATACGCAGTATTTT.

CDR3 nucleotide sequence: TGTGCCAGCAGTTACGGAAAGAGTTCCCTCCACTTT. Its protein product is CASSYGKSSLHF. The genes are TRBV6-5 and TRBJ1-6; D not certain. The CDR3 is made up of 12 amino acids. V was trimmed by 2 bases and J by 14 bases, leaving 10 bases between them. Germline V gene lookup returns CDR1 MNHEY and CDR2 SVGAGI.

This chain uses TRBV6-5 with TRBJ1-1; D is unclear. CDR1 MNHEY and CDR2 SVGAGI come from the germline V gene. Trimming pared 2 bases from V and 1 base from J, leaving 2 bases between. The CDR3 totals 12 residues. The CDR3 is CASSYRNTEAFF. In nucleotides, the CDR3 is TGTGCCAGCAGTTACCGGAACACTGAAGCTTTCTTT.

This sequence joins TRBV27 and TRBJ2-1; a possible D gene is TRBD2 (7 bases). Trimming stripped 1 base from V and 4 bases from J, with 17 bases between. Per the germline V gene, CDR1 is MNHEY and CDR2 is SMNVEV (reference sequence). This CDR3 spans 17 amino acids. The CDR3 DNA is TGTGCCAGCAGTTTATTCTTCCAGGGGAGGGGGTACAATGAGCAGTTCTTC. It yields the protein CASSLFFQGRGYNEQFF.